Here is one T cell receptor beta chain with its context. These data come from a study of sequential checkpoint blockade in melanoma. Overall study context: First-line arms were nivolumab then ipilimumab, or the reverse, randomized 1:1.

Treatment defined: randomized to nivolumab then ipilimumab (arm A) or the reverse (arm B). From thawed PBMCs, live CD3+CD8+ cells negative for CD19 and CD56 were sorted. Assay: immunoSEQ multiplex PCR; the TCRdb copy retains only in-frame clones and omits some. The sample yields tens of thousands of clones, roughly 84% seen once. Trimming took off 4 bases at V and 3 bases at J, with 8 bases between the two ends. The CDR3 sequence is 13 residues long. In germline, CDR1 is SNHLY, CDR2 FYNNEI. Sequencing was performed on CD8+ T cells sorted from blood (inferred from file names), taken from a patient given nivolumab and ipilimumab in sequence. The TCR was taken from a human donor with melanoma. The rearrangement links TRBV2 to TRBJ2-3; D unclear. CDR3 residues: CASSVEVTDTQYF. DNA of the CDR3: TGTGCCAGCAGTGTAGAGGTTACAGATACGCAGTATTTT.